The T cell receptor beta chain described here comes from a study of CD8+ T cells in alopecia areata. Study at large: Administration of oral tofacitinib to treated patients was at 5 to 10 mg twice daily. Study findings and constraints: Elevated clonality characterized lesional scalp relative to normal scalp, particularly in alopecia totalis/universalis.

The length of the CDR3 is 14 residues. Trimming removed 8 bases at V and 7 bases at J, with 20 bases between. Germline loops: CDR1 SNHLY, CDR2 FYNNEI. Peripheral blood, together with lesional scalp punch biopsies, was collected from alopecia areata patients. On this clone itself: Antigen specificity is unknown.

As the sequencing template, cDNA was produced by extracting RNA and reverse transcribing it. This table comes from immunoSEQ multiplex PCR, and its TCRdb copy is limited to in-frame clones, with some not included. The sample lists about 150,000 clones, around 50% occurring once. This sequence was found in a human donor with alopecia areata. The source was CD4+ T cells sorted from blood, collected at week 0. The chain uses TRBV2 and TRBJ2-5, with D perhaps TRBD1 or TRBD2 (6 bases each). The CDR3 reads CASGGGGSLWTQYF. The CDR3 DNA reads TGTGCCAGCGGAGGAGGGGGGTCATTATGGACCCAGTACTTC.